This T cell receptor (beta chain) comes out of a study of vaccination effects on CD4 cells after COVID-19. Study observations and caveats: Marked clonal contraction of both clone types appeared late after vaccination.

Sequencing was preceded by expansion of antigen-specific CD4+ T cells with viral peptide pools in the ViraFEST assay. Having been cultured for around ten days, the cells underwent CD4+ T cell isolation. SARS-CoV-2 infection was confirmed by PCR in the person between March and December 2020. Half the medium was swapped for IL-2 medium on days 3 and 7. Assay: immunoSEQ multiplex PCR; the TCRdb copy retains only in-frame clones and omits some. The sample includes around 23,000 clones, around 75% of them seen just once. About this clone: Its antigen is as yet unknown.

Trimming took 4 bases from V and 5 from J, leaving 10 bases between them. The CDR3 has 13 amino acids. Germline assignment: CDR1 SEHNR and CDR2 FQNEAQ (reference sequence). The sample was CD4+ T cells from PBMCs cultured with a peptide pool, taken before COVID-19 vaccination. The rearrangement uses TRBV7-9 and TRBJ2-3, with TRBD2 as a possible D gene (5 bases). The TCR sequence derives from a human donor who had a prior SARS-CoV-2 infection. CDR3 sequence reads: CASSSRREDTQYF. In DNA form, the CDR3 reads TGTGCCAGCAGCTCACGACGGGAAGATACGCAGTATTTT.